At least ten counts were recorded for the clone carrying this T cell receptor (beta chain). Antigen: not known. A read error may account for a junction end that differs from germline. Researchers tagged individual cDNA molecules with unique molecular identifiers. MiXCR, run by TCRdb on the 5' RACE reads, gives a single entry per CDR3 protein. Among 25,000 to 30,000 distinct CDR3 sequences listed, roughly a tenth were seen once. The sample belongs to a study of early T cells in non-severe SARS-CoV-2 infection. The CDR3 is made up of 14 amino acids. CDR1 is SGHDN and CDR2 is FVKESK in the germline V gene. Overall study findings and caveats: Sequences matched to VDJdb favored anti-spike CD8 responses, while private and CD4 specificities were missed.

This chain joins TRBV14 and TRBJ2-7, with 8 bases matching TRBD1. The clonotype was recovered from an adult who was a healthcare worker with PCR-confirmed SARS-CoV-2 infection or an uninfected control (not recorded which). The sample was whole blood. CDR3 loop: CASSKDRESFEQYF. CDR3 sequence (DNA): TGTGCCAGCAGCAAGGACAGGGAATCCTTCGAGCAGTACTTC.